The 31 T cell receptor beta chains below come from one sample, sequenced in a study of T-cell memory formation after mild COVID-19. One entry per CDR3 protein results from TCRdb running MiXCR on the 5' RACE reads. Among 300,000 to 350,000 distinct CDR3 sequences, approximately 19% were seen once, and the ten largest hold under 25%. The sequencing input was PBMCs or a T cell subset sorted from them (not recorded which). Receptor source: a man aged 18 to 30 who had mild COVID-19 (a few samples of this study predate the infection). Cell type and time point are not known.

This clonotype has a single count. The V and J genes are TRBV7-2 and TRBJ1-2, with D possibly TRBD1 on 5 matching bases. CDR3 size: 17 residues. Germline V gene lookup returns CDR1 SGHTA and CDR2 FQGNSA. Trimming took 4 bases from V and 0 from J, leaving 18 bases between them. DNA for the CDR3: TGTGCCAGCAGCTCCCGACAGAGGGTAGGGTCTAACTATGGCTACACCTTC. Its translation: CASSSRQRVGSNYGYTF.

There are a few counts of this clonotype. Here the CDR3 reads CASSTGTGGNTEAFF. For the CDR3, the DNA is TGCGCCAGCAGCACGGGGACAGGGGGGAACACTGAAGCTTTCTTT. The V call is TRBV5-1, the J call TRBJ1-1; 11 bases align to TRBD1. Losses at the gene ends were 4 bases for V and 1 base for J; bases not matched to a gene: 3. Germline V gives CDR1 SGHRS, CDR2 YFSETQ. The CDR3 has 15 residues.

This clonotype was seen more than once but under ten times. The chain links TRBV5-1 to TRBJ2-3; the D call may be TRBD1 or TRBD2 (5 bases each). CDR1 and CDR2 from the germline V gene are SGHRS and YFSETQ. With 0 bases removed from V and 6 bases from J, the gap between germline ends came to 17 bases. The CDR3 extends over 16 amino acids. The CDR3 is CASSLEGRNSADTQYF. In DNA, the CDR3 is TGCGCCAGCAGCTTGGAGGGACGGAACTCCGCGGATACGCAGTATTTT. The full variable domain, in which reference TRBV5-1 and TRBJ2-3 provide the parts outside the CDR3, is KAGVTQTPRYLIKTRGQQVTLSCSPISGHRSVSWYQQTPGQGLQFLFEYFSETQRNKGNFPGRFSGRQFSNSRSEMNVSTLELGDSALYLCASSLEGRNSADTQYFGPGTRLTVL.

This clonotype appeared many times. The rearrangement links TRBV5-4 to TRBJ2-1; 8 bases agree with TRBD2. CDR3 length: 15 amino acids. V trimming: 7 bases; J trimming: 6 bases; junction bases outside the gene matches: 12. CDR1 SGHNT and CDR2 YYREEE come from the germline V gene (reference sequence). The CDR3 here is CASGLLGGGSNEQFF. CDR3 coding DNA: TGTGCCAGCGGGCTACTGGGCGGGGGGTCCAATGAGCAGTTCTTC.

Ten or more counts support this clonotype. The chain carries TRBV15 and TRBJ2-7, with D unclear. Germline-derived CDR1 and CDR2 are LNHNV and YYDKDF (reference sequence). V shed 2 bases and J shed 2 bases, with 7 bases lying between them. CDR3 length equals 13 residues. CDR3 bases: TGTGCCACCAGCAGAAAGAGAACCTACGAGCAGTACTTC. Residues: CATSRKRTYEQYF.

In regard to this clonotype: A much larger clonotype is one base distant, so this may be a read error. The genes are TRBV12-3 or TRBV12-4 and TRBJ1-2; no firm D call. Trimming took 7 bases from V and 6 from J, leaving 15 bases between them. The CDR3 sequence is 13 residues long. CDR3 DNA sequence: TGTGCCAGCAATGAAGCCAATATGAATGGCTACACCTTC. Translation gives CASNEANMNGYTF.

A few counts support this clonotype. This rearrangement joins TRBV5-1 to TRBJ2-7, with TRBD1 matching over 9 bases. From germline, CDR1 is SGHRS and CDR2 YFSETQ. Germline trimming cut 4 bases from V and 6 bases from J; bases unmatched to any gene: 11. The CDR3 has 15 amino acids. CDR3 sequence: CASSKGQGGDREQYV. The CDR3 region has the DNA TGCGCCAGCAGCAAGGGACAGGGTGGAGATCGCGAGCAGTACGTC.

This clonotype was seen more than once but under ten times. The chain carries TRBV6-2 or TRBV6-3 and TRBJ2-7; 8 nucleotides align to TRBD2. The CDR3 is made up of 14 amino acids. With 7 bases clipped from V and 3 bases from J, the junction kept 8 bases outside the gene matches. The germline V gene encodes CDR1 MNHEY and CDR2 SVGEGT. The CDR3 here is CASTHPGGDYEQYF. CDR3 sequence (DNA): TGTGCCAGCACCCACCCCGGGGGGGACTACGAGCAGTACTTC.

V is TRBV7-9 and J is TRBJ1-3; D gene unclear. The CDR3 has 14 amino acids. Germline V CDR1 and CDR2: SEHNR, FQNEAQ (reference sequence). V lost 4 bases and J lost 4, with 11 bases in between. This chain's CDR3 is CASSWGGTGNTIYF. In DNA form, the CDR3 reads TGTGCCAGCAGCTGGGGAGGTACCGGAAACACCATATATTTT.

This clonotype was counted ten times or more. This chain uses TRBV5-1 with TRBJ2-2; D perhaps matches TRBD1 (5 bases). The ends were cut back, 0 bases at V and 2 bases at J, with 8 bases in the middle. Germline V gene sequence: CDR1 SGHRS, CDR2 YFSETQ. CDR3 length: 15 residues. The CDR3 sequence: CASSLVGQNTGELFF. The CDR3, as DNA: TGCGCCAGCAGCTTGGTAGGACAAAACACCGGGGAGCTGTTTTTT. Together with reference TRBV5-1 and TRBJ2-2, the CDR3 gives the full variable domain: KAGVTQTPRYLIKTRGQQVTLSCSPISGHRSVSWYQQTPGQGLQFLFEYFSETQRNKGNFPGRFSGRQFSNSRSEMNVSTLELGDSALYLCASSLVGQNTGELFFGEGSRLTVL.

The chain recombines TRBV12-3 or TRBV12-4 with TRBJ2-7; TRBD2 matches at 10 bases. This CDR3 has 14 amino acids. V was clipped by 5 bases and J by 7 bases; unmatched bases: 8. The CDR3 loop reads CASSHSGGAWEQYF. The DNA for the CDR3 is TGTGCCAGCAGTCACAGCGGGGGGGCCTGGGAGCAGTACTTC.

This clonotype was counted between two and nine times. The rearrangement links TRBV18 to TRBJ2-1, with D possibly matching TRBD2 (5 bases). CDR3 length equals 12 residues. V was shortened by 3 bases and J by 10 bases, with 10 bases between the two germline ends. CDR1 is KGHSH and CDR2 is LQKENI in the germline V gene. CDR3 nucleotide sequence: TGTGCCAGCTCACCCCAACCGGGAGAGCAGTTCTTC. Protein product: CASSPQPGEQFF. The full variable domain, rest sourced from reference TRBV18 and TRBJ2-1, is NAGVMQNPRHLVRRRGQEARLRCSPMKGHSHVYWYRQLPEEGLKFMVYLQKENIIDESGMPKERFSAEFPKEGPSILRIQQVVRGDSAAYFCASSPQPGEQFFGPGTRLTVL.

The rearrangement links TRBV7-9 to TRBJ1-1, with D uncertain. Germline CDR1 and CDR2: SEHNR and FQNEAQ (reference sequence). The V end lost 8 bases, the J end lost 3 bases, and 7 bases lay between the germline ends. The CDR3 totals 11 residues. The CDR3 bases are TGTGCCAGCGGCGGCTACACTGAAGCTTTCTTT. Amino acids: CASGGYTEAFF.

This chain uses TRBV4-3 with TRBJ2-1; TRBD2 aligns across 12 bases. Germline CDR1 LGHNA, CDR2 YSLEER. This CDR3 has 17 residues. J was trimmed by 7 bases and V by 0 bases; bases with no gene match: 7. CDR3 in DNA: TGCGCCAGCAGCCAAGACTCTCTAGCGGGGGGGGCAAATGAGCAGTTCTTC. Translated: CASSQDSLAGGANEQFF.

The table lists this clonotype with a few counts. The chain couples TRBV14 to TRBJ1-1; the D gene is possibly TRBD1 (6 bases). The ends were cut back, 2 bases at V and 7 bases at J, with 14 bases in the middle. The CDR3 spans 14 residues. Germline-derived CDR1 and CDR2 are SGHDN and FVKESK. The chain's CDR3 is CASSQSTGTVEAFF. The CDR3 DNA sequence: TGTGCCAGCAGCCAATCCACAGGGACGGTTGAAGCTTTCTTT.

This clonotype was recorded a few times. This sequence joins TRBV30 and TRBJ2-1, with D perhaps matching TRBD2 (5 bases). V was clipped by 1 base and J by 6 bases, with 10 bases between them. The CDR3 contains 13 residues. The germline V gene encodes CDR1 GTSNPN and CDR2 SVGIG (reference sequence). For the CDR3, the DNA is TGTGCCTGGAGTGCGGGGTACGGCAATGAGCAGTTCTTC. Translating gives CAWSAGYGNEQFF. The full variable domain, its missing parts supplied by reference TRBV30 and TRBJ2-1, is SQTIHQWPATLVQPVGSPLSLECTVEGTSNPNLYWYRQAAGRGLQLLFYSVGIGQISSEVPQNLSASRPQDRQFILSSKKLLLSDSGFYLCAWSAGYGNEQFFGPGTRLTVL.

V gene TRBV3-2 combines with J gene TRBJ2-7; TRBD1, the D gene given by the table, was not confirmed from the DNA. TRBV3-2 is described as a pseudogene. The CDR3 contains 14 residues. DNA of the CDR3: TGTGCCAGCAGCCATAGGACAGAAAATTACGAGCAGTACTTC. This sequence encodes CASSHRTENYEQYF.

At least ten counts were recorded for this clonotype. This chain connects TRBV7-2 to TRBJ2-3, with D tentatively TRBD1 (6 bases). Germline assignment: CDR1 SGHTA and CDR2 FQGNSA. The CDR3 is made up of 14 amino acids. V dropped 5 bases and J dropped 5 bases, with 14 bases sitting between them. CDR3 sequence (DNA): TGTGCCAGCAGCGTACCAGGGGAACGAGATACGCAGTATTTT. This encodes CASSVPGERDTQYF. Based on the CDR3 plus reference TRBV7-2 and TRBJ2-3, the full variable domain is GAGVSQSPSNKVTEKGKDVELRCDPISGHTALYWYRQSLGQGLEFLIYFQGNSAPDKSGLPSDRFSAERTGGSVSTLTIQRTQQEDSAVYLCASSVPGERDTQYFGPGTRLTVL.

This clonotype was found a few times. The chain has TRBV27 and TRBJ1-1, with a weak D call TRBD1 (6 bases). The CDR3 sequence is 14 residues long. Between the trimmed V and J ends, which lost 0 bases and 4 bases, there was a span of 9 bases. Germline-derived CDR1 and CDR2 are MNHEY and SMNVEV (reference sequence). CDR3 DNA: TGTGCCAGCAGTTTATCTAGGGGGACCACTGAAGCTTTCTTT. Its protein product is CASSLSRGTTEAFF.

This clonotype was picked up a small number of times. J is TRBJ2-5 and V is TRBV7-6, with TRBD2 matching 7 bases. Germline assignment: CDR1 SGHVS and CDR2 FNYEAQ. CDR3 length equals 15 residues. V lost 4 bases, J lost 9 bases, and 14 bases stayed unmatched. CDR3 DNA: TGTGCCAGCAGCTATCAGCGGGTGACCCGGGAGGCCCAGTACTTC. It specifies CASSYQRVTREAQYF.

This clonotype has only a few counts. At one boundary the junction diverges from the germline segment, which might be a read error. This chain connects TRBV7-3 to TRBJ2-3; 9 bases are shared with TRBD1. CDR3 length: 16 amino acids. Per the germline V gene, CDR1 is SGHTA and CDR2 is FQGTGA. The CDR3: CASSDTGTGSTDTQYF. The CDR3 DNA is TGTGCCAGCAGCGACACCGGGACAGGGAGCACGGATACGCAGTATTTT.

This chain joins TRBV6-5 and TRBJ1-2; 7 positions match TRBD1. The CDR3 covers 13 residues. CDR1 and CDR2 from the germline V gene are MNHEY and SVGAGI. J lost 7 bases, V lost 6 bases, and 8 bases had no gene match. CDR3 region: CASRQTGILGYTF. The CDR3 region has the DNA TGTGCCAGCAGACAGACAGGGATTCTTGGCTACACCTTC.

This clonotype was seen a handful of times. V usage is TRBV7-9 and J usage is TRBJ2-3; D is perhaps TRBD2 (5 bases). V lost 1 base and J 2 bases, leaving 10 bases between the germline ends. Germline-derived CDR1 and CDR2 are SEHNR and FQNEAQ (reference sequence). This CDR3 contains 15 residues. CDR3 sequence (DNA): TGTGCCAGCAGCTTAGGGACTTTCAACACAGATACGCAGTATTTT. This gives the protein CASSLGTFNTDTQYF.

The gene calls are TRBV12-5 and TRBJ2-7; D perhaps matches TRBD1 (5 bases). Trimming cost V 2 bases and J 3 bases, with 8 bases left between them. CDR3 length equals 13 residues. From germline, CDR1 is LGHNT and CDR2 FRNRAP. This CDR3 reads CASGLRTSYEQYF. The CDR3 DNA sequence: TGTGCTAGTGGTTTGAGGACAAGCTACGAGCAGTACTTC.

The V gene is TRBV15, the J gene TRBJ2-1; tentative D call: TRBD2 (6 bases). Germline lookup yields CDR1 LNHNV and CDR2 YYDKDF (reference sequence). Trimming cost V 1 base and J 0 bases, with 10 bases left between them. The CDR3 extends over 16 amino acids. The CDR3 DNA follows: TGTGCCACCAGCAGAGGACTAGGGAGCTCCTACAATGAGCAGTTCTTC. This gives the protein CATSRGLGSSYNEQFF.

The table lists this clonotype with a few counts. V usage is TRBV12-3 or TRBV12-4 and J usage is TRBJ2-1; D possibly uses TRBD1 or TRBD2 (6 bases each). The CDR3 is 13 amino acids. The V gene lost 8 bases and the J gene lost 4 bases, with 12 bases spanning the gap. CDR3 amino acids: CASSEGGYNEQFF. The CDR3 region has the DNA TGTGCCAGCTCGGAAGGGGGGTACAATGAGCAGTTCTTC.

This clonotype appeared a few times. The rearrangement joins TRBV6-5 to TRBJ1-3; maybe TRBD1 (6 bases). The CDR3 consists of 16 residues. Germline-derived CDR1 and CDR2 are MNHEY and SVGAGI. Trimming cost V 0 bases and J 4 bases, with 13 bases left between them. CDR3 DNA sequence: TGTGCCAGCAGTTACTCGTGGGGGGCACCGGGAAACACCATATATTTT. Residues: CASSYSWGAPGNTIYF.

A few counts support this clonotype. The V gene is TRBV7-3, the J gene TRBJ2-3; D tentatively fits TRBD1 or TRBD2 (6 bases each). From germline, CDR1 is SGHTA and CDR2 FQGTGA. CDR3 length equals 15 residues. Between the trimmed V and J ends, which lost 1 base and 2 bases, there was a span of 10 bases. The CDR3 DNA is TGTGCCAGCAGCTTAAAAGGGGGGTCCACAGATACGCAGTATTTT. Protein sequence: CASSLKGGSTDTQYF.

The sample holds a few counts of this clonotype. The gene calls are TRBV7-9 and TRBJ2-6; the match to TRBD1 covers 9 bases. This CDR3 is built from 21 residues. V shed 5 bases, J shed 0 bases, and the junction held 17 bases outside the gene matches. The germline CDR1 and CDR2 sequences are SEHNR and FQNEAQ (reference sequence). CDR3 nucleotides: TGTGCCAGCAGCCTCCGTCCCACCGGGACAGGGAATCCCTCTGGGGCCAACGTCCTGACTTTC. Residues: CASSLRPTGTGNPSGANVLTF.

In its sample, this clonotype was seen a few times. The J gene is TRBJ1-5, the V gene TRBV27; maybe TRBD1 (5 bases). Trimming stripped 5 bases from V and 9 bases from J, with 11 bases between. This CDR3 spans 12 amino acids. CDR1 and CDR2 (germline): MNHEY, SMNVEV (reference sequence). CDR3 DNA: TGTGCCAGCAGTGGGGGGTTTGGGCCCCAGCATTTT. Translating it yields CASSGGFGPQHF.

A few counts support this clonotype. The CDR3 sequence: CASSHGTRDPREQYV. In DNA form, the CDR3 reads TGTGCCAGCAGCCATGGGACTAGAGACCCGAGGGAGCAGTACGTC. The chain is built from TRBV7-2 and TRBJ2-7, with 8 bases identical to TRBD2. CDR1 SGHTA and CDR2 FQGNSA come from the germline V gene. This CDR3 comprises 15 residues. J lost 7 bases, V lost 5 bases, and 13 bases had no gene match.